Listed here is a single TCR beta chain. Its antigen is still unknown. One base away there is no much larger clone; base qualities are not given. Trimming removed 7 bases from V and 1 base from J; the gene matches leave 3 bases unexplained. Reading the germline V gene gives CDR1 SNHLY and CDR2 FYNNEI. The CDR3, from cysteine to phenylalanine, totals 14 residues. Only CDR3 DNA is held: 42 bases, read in frame from base 1. This record belongs to a study of cytomegalovirus exposure and HLA in healthy donors (dated by TCRdb to about 2017). Turning to the overall study: In an earlier analysis of 550 to 750 of the donors, about 260 Gb of sequence data and 95 million to 130 million unique TCR beta sequences from about 179 million T cells were reported. Besides the first cohort of roughly 700 subjects, a separate validation cohort made up of 90 to 150 different subjects was used. An early release that covered about 600 HLA-typed donors contained around 300 gigabases of sequencing data and 65 million to 100 million unique TCR sequences. A later genetic analysis took genome-wide SNP genotypes for about three fifths of the 666 donors and used that subset as a discovery cohort. Every repertoire in the discovery cohort had been generated on one and the same sequencing platform. To predict cytomegalovirus infection status, the study combined high-throughput TCR immunosequencing, statistical association of individual TCRs with disease status, and machine learning. Class I and class II HLA loci were covered by the typing at four-digit resolution. Rather than drawing on any new phenotypic data, the later analysis identified candidate immune exposures from TCR beta sequences and the way those sequences occurred across donors. Roughly five DR-DQ haplotypes were handled as single units for association and clustering because linkage in the cohort was strong. The genetic ancestry cluster associated with self-reported Caucasian donors included 81% of the 300 to 450 genotyped donors. The study aimed to test whether cataloging public T cell receptors could reveal signatures of past pathogen exposure. Across some 400 genotyped donors of the cohort, an average of about 240,000 unique TCR beta nucleotide sequences per donor were sequenced, and 15% to 20% of those sequences were non-productive. A later analysis re-analyzed previously published TCR beta repertoires from 500 to 700 donors and added high-resolution HLA genotyping to study TCR occurrence patterns. An earlier analysis of 587 of the donors used high-throughput TCR beta sequencing to judge whether each TCR beta V gene segment behaved as functional or pseudogenic. Typing coverage differed by locus: A, B, C, DRB1 and DQB1 were typed in about 620-640 donors, DQA1 in 500 to 550, DPA1 in 600 to 610, and DPB1 in just under 490. The T cell repertoires of several hundred subjects were profiled by immunosequencing and related to cytomegalovirus serostatus. Alongside the repertoire data, information on donor age, sex, ethnicity and CMV serostatus was compiled.

Library generation was performed with the immunoSEQ multiplex PCR assay. A mixture of 60 forward primers for TCR Vbeta segments and 13 reverse primers for TCR Jbeta segments was used in the multiplex PCR. The CDR3 region of rearranged TCR beta genes was amplified from genomic DNA with a multiplex PCR assay. Amplified TCR beta libraries were sequenced as 87-base-pair reads on the Illumina HiSeq System. The authors processed their data as follows. A later analysis counted 65 million to 90 million unique TCR beta chains across the roughly 700 repertoires, and 9 million to 14 million of these chains were shared by at least two donors. A nearest-neighbor algorithm error-corrected the raw reads and collapsed the reads into unique sequences, merging closely related sequences to remove PCR and sequencing errors. Alignment of CDR3 sequences to IMGT reference sequences was used to assign V, D and J gene segments. For a sequence to be retained, a match of at least six nucleotides was required to both a V gene segment and a J gene segment. A rearrangement was called productive if the CDR3 had no stop codons and remained in frame with V and J, and every other rearrangement was called non-productive. Following IMGT convention, CDR3 was defined as the stretch from the second conserved V-encoded cysteine to the conserved J-encoded phenylalanine. The earlier analysis of 500 to 750 of the donors excluded any sequence lacking an unambiguous match to a single V gene segment. In an earlier analysis of a few hundred of the donors, a V segment was called functional when productive rearrangements were above 56.7%, and segregating when the standard deviation between donors exceeded 5%. A statistical classification framework was developed to diagnose cytomegalovirus status using the catalog of TCR beta chain sequences. A later analysis assigned V and J genes by comparing TCR nucleotide sequences with IMGT/GENE-DB human TR gene sequences. The TCRdist pipeline was used in a later analysis to assign CDR3 sequences and most-parsimonious VDJ recombination scenarios. In a later analysis, each TCR beta chain was defined by its CDR3 amino acid sequence together with its V-gene family, and reads lacking a unique V-gene family were excluded. As a way to deal with suspected cross-contamination and a sequencing artifact, a later analysis dropped approximately 590 nucleotide sequences that were highly shared and had low generation probability. In a later analysis, a clonal expansion index was calculated for each public chain from normalized within-repertoire ranks of inferred template counts. In a later analysis, generation probabilities were computed using a VDJ recombination model fitted to out-of-frame rearrangements, and the results were checked against IGoR. A later analysis scored TCR-TCR, TCR-HLA and TCR-CMV co-occurrence with hypergeometric tests, applying a repertoire-size bias correction to TCR pairs. In a later analysis, false discovery rates were estimated by permuting HLA or CMV assignments 20 times. In a later analysis, co-occurring TCRs were grouped with DBSCAN, and TCRdist sequence similarity was added when clustering was performed within HLA-allele-positive subsets. For co-occurrence clustering, repertoires with fewer than 30,000 or more than 120,000 public chains were excluded, along with five or six repertoires with anomalous nucleotide sharing. TCRdb stores this immuneACCESS table with in-frame sequences only. Part of the clones is absent; in the studies checked, under half of the shortfall reflects unresolved V genes, and no reason is known for the rest. V and J calls and clone size are given by that table; D and trimming were obtained from the DNA. A total of 150,000 or so clones appear in this sample, 84% of them only once. In total, the top ten clones hold approximately 1.9% of the sample.

The cohort was made up of 500 to 800 healthy bone marrow donors. At the time of sampling, every cohort member was nominally healthy, though immune exposures that went unrecorded were likely present. The donor was CMV seronegative and was included in the group of around 320 seronegative cohort members. Every donor gave a peripheral blood sample, and the peripheral blood mononuclear cells from that sample were used for TCR beta sequencing. Genomic DNA was extracted from the blood cell samples with the Qiagen DNeasy Blood Extraction Kit. Study-level results and caveats: Strong co-occurrence of HLA alleles, especially DR and DQ, made assigning TCR associations to individual alleles difficult. Three of the identified cytomegalovirus-associated TCR beta chains were confirmed in vitro to be specific for cytomegalovirus antigens. Several of the top co-occurrence clusters appeared to be linked to parvovirus B19, influenza, CMV and Epstein-Barr virus, according to a later analysis. The study gave a list of under 200 TCR beta chains associated with cytomegalovirus. Presence/absence analyses assumed roughly uniform sequencing depth across donors, an assumption that may not hold. A later genetic analysis reported fewer N-insertions in productive TCRs among donors in an Asian-associated ancestry cluster than the roughly 700-donor mean. A group of highly shared sequence variants was considered likely to be a technical artifact of the sequencing pipeline. Because HLA typing was missing for some donors at each locus, association tests included only the typed subset. At a false discovery rate of 0.05, a later analysis linked about 16,000 TCR beta sequences to specific HLA alleles. According to a later analysis, TCR association rates differed among HLA loci, with DRB1 alleles showing the most associated TCRs and HLA-C alleles showing the fewest. A further reported finding was that TCR beta sequences accurately predicted the HLA-A and HLA-B alleles for most subjects in the first cohort. V-gene and J-gene trimming of TCR beta chains was associated with a missense DCLRE1C variant in a later genetic analysis, and the association was replicated in an independent cohort. A later analysis found that most CMV-associated TCR beta chains appeared HLA-restricted, with HLA associations seemingly driven largely by CMV exposure. In an earlier analysis of approximately 590 of the donors, most TCR beta V segments appeared in productive rearrangements about 87% or about 30% of the time, broadly matching IMGT annotations. The classifier was reported to diagnose cytomegalovirus status with high specificity and sensitivity in both the original cohort and the validation cohort. Some IMGT-functional V segments, including TRBV6-2 and TRBV6-3, could not be told apart with the 87-base-pair reads, so those segments were excluded. The authors suggested that the approach could potentially be generalized to other disease states and immunological phenotypes. Across donors, most TCR sequences were observed very rarely, whereas some public TCRs were present in many individuals. CMV serostatus was the only immune exposure information available for the cohort. In this cohort, only TCR beta chains were sequenced, and detectable features were limited by the absence of alpha or paired-chain data. The earlier analysis of about 600 of the donors excluded some 16 rarely observed V segments, including chromosome 9 orphons, because counts were too low. Linkage disequilibrium might explain the correlated functional status among segregating V segments, but an unknown experimental factor could not be excluded. In a later analysis, HLA-associated TCR beta chains showed more clonal expansion and lower generation probabilities than non-associated chains that were equally common.

Sequenced: PBMCs. This TCR came from a man aged 18 to 35 in good health and CMV-seronegative. The sequence links TRBV2 to TRBJ2-3; 9 bases in the middle match TRBD1. The DNA is TGTGCCAGCAAAGACAGGGGGGGCACAGATACGCAGTATTTT. It specifies CASKDRGGTDTQYF.